This T cell receptor (beta chain) was recovered during a study of cytomegalovirus exposure and HLA in healthy donors. Study overall: In an earlier analysis, some 110 million unique TCR beta sequences were found from about 180 million T cells.

The germline CDR1 and CDR2 sequences are LGHNA and YSLEER. Between the trimmed V and J ends, which lost 2 bases and 8 bases, there was a span of 15 bases. The CDR3 has 15 residues. With 60 Vbeta and 13 Jbeta primers, the PCR was carried out. Here immunoSEQ multiplex PCR was the method, and the copy in TCRdb shows in-frame clones only, minus some. The table lists roughly 140,000 clones, around 80% of them singletons. The sample consisted of PBMCs. The receptor's source is a male donor in good health and CMV-seronegative. The genes are TRBV4-3 and TRBJ1-4, with a possible D match to TRBD1 (6 bases). DNA of the CDR3: TGCGCCAGCAGCCAATCTACAGGGCGAGCGGAAAAACTGTTTTTT. It yields the protein CASSQSTGRAEKLFF.